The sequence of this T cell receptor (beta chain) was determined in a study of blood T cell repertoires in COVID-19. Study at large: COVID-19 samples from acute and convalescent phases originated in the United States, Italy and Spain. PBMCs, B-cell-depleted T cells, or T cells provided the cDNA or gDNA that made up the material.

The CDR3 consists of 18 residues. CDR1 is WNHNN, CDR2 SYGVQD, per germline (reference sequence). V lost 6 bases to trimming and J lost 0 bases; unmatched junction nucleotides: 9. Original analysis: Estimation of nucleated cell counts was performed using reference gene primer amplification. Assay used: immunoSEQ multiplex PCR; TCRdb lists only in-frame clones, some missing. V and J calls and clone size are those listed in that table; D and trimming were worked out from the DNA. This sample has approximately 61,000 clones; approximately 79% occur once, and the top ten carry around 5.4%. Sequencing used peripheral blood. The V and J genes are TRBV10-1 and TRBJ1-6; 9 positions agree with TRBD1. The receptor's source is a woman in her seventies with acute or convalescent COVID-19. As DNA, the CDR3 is TGCGCCAGCAGCCCAGATGGGGACAGGGACTCCTATAATTCACCCCTCCACTTT. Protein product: CASSPDGDRDSYNSPLHF.